This T cell receptor (beta chain) was recovered during a study of blood T cells in healthy people across ages (dated by TCRdb to between 2014 and 2017). Background on the whole study: In model experiments, template switching captured roughly one uniquely barcoded TCR beta cDNA molecule for every two T cells. Age-related changes in TCR beta repertoire diversity were measured in the study by deep sequencing normalized with unique cDNA molecular identifiers. To avoid experimental bias, donors of different ages were distributed randomly across sequencing lanes. The study analyzed two additional independent replicas of 1 million unique cDNA reads from the same blood draw for two donors, one aged 18 to 30 and one aged 80 or older. Donors were grouped into four age groups: young (average roughly 15 years), middle-aged (roughly 40), aged (roughly 67) and long-lived (roughly 80).

The roughly 37 donors, aged about 6 to 100 years, were systemically healthy Caucasian individuals from Russia. Each donor gave about 9.2 milliliters of peripheral blood, drawn into EDTA-treated Vacutainer tubes. Ficoll-Paque density-gradient centrifugation was used to isolate PBMCs, with at least 6.5 million per sample. Trizol reagent was used to extract total RNA from the PBMCs, yielding at least 5 micrograms per sample. The percentages of naive CD45RAhigh/CD27high T cells were determined by flow cytometry on a PBMC aliquot from every donor. General study outcomes and caveats: Donor CMV infection status was unknown, potentially confounding age-related changes in expanded clonotypes. A strong correlation was found between observed TCR beta diversity and the percentage of naive T cells measured by flow cytometry. As age increased, observed TCR beta diversity per million T cells dropped in a roughly linear way, and a significant reduction was already evident by age around 41. Bulk unsorted PBMC profiling prevented conclusive comparison of naive and antigen-experienced compartments. Estimates of total diversity from one million sequenced T cells were regarded as lower bounds and underestimates. Compared with the aged group, the long-lived group had more naive CD4+ T cells, fewer expanded clones and increased TCR diversity, suggesting age selection.

V is cut by 3 bases and J by 0 bases, and the space between the germline ends is 12 bases. Inclusive of the bounding cysteine and phenylalanine, the CDR3 is 16 residues long. Only the CDR3 DNA is retained, 48 bases long and in frame from the first base. With respect to this clonotype: Its antigen target is currently unknown. Base qualities are missing; no much larger clone stands one base away.

The library relied on 5' RACE. The sequencer was an Illumina HiSeq 2500. A second PCR of about 6 to 12 cycles was performed with a sample-barcoded 5' primer and a J-beta primer mix. A unique molecular identifier was introduced onto each TCR beta cDNA molecule by a template-switch 5' adaptor carrying 12 random nucleotides. Each sample yielded at least 2.5 million CDR3-containing paired-end reads. First-strand cDNA synthesis was performed from all RNA using the Mint cDNA synthesis kit, with priming by a TRBC-specific oligonucleotide. After uracil-DNA glycosylase treatment, a first 18-cycle PCR used universal primers M1SS and BC2_uni_R on all cDNA. In the authors' own workflow: For normalization, 1 million high-quality reads were randomly selected from each sample, with every read carrying a distinct molecular identifier. Reads with shared molecular identifiers were discarded instead of being binned into consensus sequences. CDR3 identification, clonotype clustering and error correction used MiTCR with a Q25 quality threshold and the strictest error-elimination algorithm. A nonparametric unseen species model with Euler transformation was used to estimate a lower bound on total TCR beta diversity. TCRdb reprocessing: public reads trimmed at Q25 with fastp, clones called with MiXCR, in-frame beta chains kept. Rows with a matching CDR3 protein are joined into one entry that keeps the most common DNA and genes. V and J calls and clone size were set by TCRdb, not the authors. This sample has some 700,000 distinct CDR3 sequences in its table, and about 40% of those were observed once. The ten largest clones represent 20% to 25% of the sample.

Rearrangement joined TRBV12-3 or TRBV12-4 to TRBJ1-3; the D gene assignment is ambiguous. This TCR was recovered from a woman aged 55-69 years in good health. Sequenced input: blood. For the CDR3, the sequence is CASSFGVASSGNTIYF. The DNA is as follows: TGTGCCAGCAGTTTTGGGGTCGCCAGCTCTGGAAACACCATATATTTT.